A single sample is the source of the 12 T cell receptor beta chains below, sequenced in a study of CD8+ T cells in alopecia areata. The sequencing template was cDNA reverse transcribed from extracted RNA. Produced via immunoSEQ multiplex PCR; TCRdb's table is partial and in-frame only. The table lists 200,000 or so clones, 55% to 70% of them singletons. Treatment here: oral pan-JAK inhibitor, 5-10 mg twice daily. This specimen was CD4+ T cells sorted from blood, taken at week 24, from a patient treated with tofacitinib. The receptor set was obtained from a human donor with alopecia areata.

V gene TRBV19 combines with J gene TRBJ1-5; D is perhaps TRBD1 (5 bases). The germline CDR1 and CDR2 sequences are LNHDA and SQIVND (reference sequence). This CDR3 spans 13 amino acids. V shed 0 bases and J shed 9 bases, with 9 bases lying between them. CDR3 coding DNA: TGTGCCAGTAGTATAGAGGGCAGGGCGCCCCAGCATTTT. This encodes CASSIEGRAPQHF.

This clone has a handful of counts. CDR3 residues: CASSFTGTSPYEQYF. In nucleotides, the CDR3 is TGTGCCAGCAGCTTTACAGGAACCTCCCCCTACGAGCAGTACTTC. The rearrangement links TRBV5-6 to TRBJ2-7; D perhaps matches TRBD1 (5 bases). This CDR3 is 15 amino acids long. Germline V gene sequence: CDR1 SGHDT, CDR2 YYEEEE. Between the trimmed V and J ends, which lost 2 bases and 2 bases, there was a span of 14 bases.

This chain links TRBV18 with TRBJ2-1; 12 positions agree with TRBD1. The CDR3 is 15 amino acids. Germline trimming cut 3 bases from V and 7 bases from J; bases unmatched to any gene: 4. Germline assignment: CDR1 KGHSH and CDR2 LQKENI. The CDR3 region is CASSPLGQGANEQFF. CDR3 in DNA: TGTGCCAGCTCACCGTTGGGACAGGGGGCAAATGAGCAGTTCTTC. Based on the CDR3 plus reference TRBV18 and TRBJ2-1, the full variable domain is NAGVMQNPRHLVRRRGQEARLRCSPMKGHSHVYWYRQLPEEGLKFMVYLQKENIIDESGMPKERFSAEFPKEGPSILRIQQVVRGDSAAYFCASSPLGQGANEQFFGPGTRLTVL.

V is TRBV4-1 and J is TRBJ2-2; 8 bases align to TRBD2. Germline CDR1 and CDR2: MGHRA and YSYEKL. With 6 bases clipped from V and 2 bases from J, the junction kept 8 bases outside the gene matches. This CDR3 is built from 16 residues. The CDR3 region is CASRPTAGGNTGELFF. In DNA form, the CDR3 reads TGCGCCAGCAGGCCAACGGCGGGAGGAAACACCGGGGAGCTGTTTTTT.

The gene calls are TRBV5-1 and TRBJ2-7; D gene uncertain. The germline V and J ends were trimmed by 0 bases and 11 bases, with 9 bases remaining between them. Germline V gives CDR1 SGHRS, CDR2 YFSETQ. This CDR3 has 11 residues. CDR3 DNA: TGCGCCAGCAGCTTGGAAGAGGTGGAGTACTTC. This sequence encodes CASSLEEVEYF. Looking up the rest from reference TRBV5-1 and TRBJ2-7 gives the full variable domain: KAGVTQTPRYLIKTRGQQVTLSCSPISGHRSVSWYQQTPGQGLQFLFEYFSETQRNKGNFPGRFSGRQFSNSRSEMNVSTLELGDSALYLCASSLEEVEYFGPGTRLTVT.

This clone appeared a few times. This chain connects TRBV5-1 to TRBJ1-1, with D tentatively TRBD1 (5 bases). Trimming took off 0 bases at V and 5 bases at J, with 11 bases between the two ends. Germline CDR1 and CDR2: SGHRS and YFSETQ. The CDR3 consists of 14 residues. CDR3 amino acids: CASSLDVRGTEAFF. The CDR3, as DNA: TGCGCCAGCAGCTTGGACGTCCGGGGGACTGAAGCTTTCTTT.

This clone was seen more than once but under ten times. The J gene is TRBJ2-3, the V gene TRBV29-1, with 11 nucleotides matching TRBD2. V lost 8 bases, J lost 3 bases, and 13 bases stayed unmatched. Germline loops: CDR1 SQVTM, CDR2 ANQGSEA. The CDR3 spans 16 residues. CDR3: CSHTSRLAGGTDTQYF. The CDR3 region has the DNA TGCAGCCATACCTCCCGGCTAGCGGGGGGTACAGATACGCAGTATTTT.

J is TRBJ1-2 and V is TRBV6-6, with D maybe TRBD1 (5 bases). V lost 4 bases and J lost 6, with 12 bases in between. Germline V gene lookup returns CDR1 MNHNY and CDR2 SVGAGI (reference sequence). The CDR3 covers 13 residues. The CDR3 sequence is CASSFRDDNGYTF. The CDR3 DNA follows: TGTGCCAGCAGTTTCCGGGACGACAATGGCTACACCTTC.

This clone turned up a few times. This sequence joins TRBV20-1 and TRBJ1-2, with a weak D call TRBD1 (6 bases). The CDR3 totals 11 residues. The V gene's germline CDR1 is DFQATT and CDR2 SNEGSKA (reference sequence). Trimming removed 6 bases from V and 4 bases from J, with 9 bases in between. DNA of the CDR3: TGCAGTGCCACAGGGACCTATGGCTACACCTTC. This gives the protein CSATGTYGYTF.

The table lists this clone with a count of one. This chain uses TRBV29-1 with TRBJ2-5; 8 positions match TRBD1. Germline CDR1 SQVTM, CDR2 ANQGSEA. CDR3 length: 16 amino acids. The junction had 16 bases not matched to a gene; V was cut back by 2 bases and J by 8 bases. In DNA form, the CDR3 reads TGCAGCGTTGAAAAAGGGTCAGGGGGCGCGGTGGAAACCCAGTACTTC. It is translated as CSVEKGSGGAVETQYF.

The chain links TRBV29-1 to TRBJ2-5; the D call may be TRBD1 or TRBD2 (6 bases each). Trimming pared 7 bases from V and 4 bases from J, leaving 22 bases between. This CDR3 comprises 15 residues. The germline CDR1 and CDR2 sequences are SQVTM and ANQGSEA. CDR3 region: CSAPGATGGGETQYF. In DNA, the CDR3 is TGCAGCGCCCCGGGGGCAACTGGAGGGGGAGAGACCCAGTACTTC.

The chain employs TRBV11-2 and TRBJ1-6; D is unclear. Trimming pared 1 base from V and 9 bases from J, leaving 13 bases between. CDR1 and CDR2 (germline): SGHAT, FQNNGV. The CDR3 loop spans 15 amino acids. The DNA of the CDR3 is TGTGCCAGCAGCTTAGTGTGGGGTATTGGTTCACCCCTCCACTTT. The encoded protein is CASSLVWGIGSPLHF.